A single sample is the source of the 3 T cell receptor beta chains below, sequenced in a study of blood T cell repertoires in COVID-19. Assay: immunoSEQ multiplex PCR; the TCRdb copy retains only in-frame clones and omits some. The sample has around 300,000 clones, 80% to 90% seen once. Sequencing was carried out using PBMCs or T cells enriched from blood (not recorded which). The receptor set was obtained from a man younger than 40 who had recovered from COVID-19.

The rearrangement links TRBV6-5 to TRBJ2-1; D remains unclear. This CDR3 has 15 residues. Germline CDR1 and CDR2: MNHEY and SVGAGI. V was clipped by 0 bases and J by 5 bases, with 11 bases between them. The CDR3 DNA sequence: TGTGCCAGCAGTTACTCGCCCAGTCTCCACAATGAGCAGTTCTTC. Its translation: CASSYSPSLHNEQFF.

The chain combines TRBV4-1 with TRBJ1-2, with TRBD1 matching over 9 bases. Germline V gene sequence: CDR1 MGHRA, CDR2 YSYEKL. Germline trimming cut 1 base from V and 4 bases from J; bases unmatched to any gene: 7. The CDR3 spans 16 residues. The CDR3 is CASSQGRDRAIYGYTF. Here the CDR3 DNA reads TGCGCCAGCAGCCAAGGCCGGGACAGGGCAATCTATGGCTACACCTTC.

V usage is TRBV19 and J usage is TRBJ1-2; D gene ambiguous. The CDR3 consists of 14 residues. The germline gives CDR1 LNHDA, CDR2 SQIVND (reference sequence). V was clipped by 7 bases and J by 7 bases, with 19 bases between them. The CDR3 loop is CASIAVREGGGYTF. The CDR3 nucleotides are TGTGCCAGTATTGCCGTACGGGAAGGCGGTGGCTACACCTTC.